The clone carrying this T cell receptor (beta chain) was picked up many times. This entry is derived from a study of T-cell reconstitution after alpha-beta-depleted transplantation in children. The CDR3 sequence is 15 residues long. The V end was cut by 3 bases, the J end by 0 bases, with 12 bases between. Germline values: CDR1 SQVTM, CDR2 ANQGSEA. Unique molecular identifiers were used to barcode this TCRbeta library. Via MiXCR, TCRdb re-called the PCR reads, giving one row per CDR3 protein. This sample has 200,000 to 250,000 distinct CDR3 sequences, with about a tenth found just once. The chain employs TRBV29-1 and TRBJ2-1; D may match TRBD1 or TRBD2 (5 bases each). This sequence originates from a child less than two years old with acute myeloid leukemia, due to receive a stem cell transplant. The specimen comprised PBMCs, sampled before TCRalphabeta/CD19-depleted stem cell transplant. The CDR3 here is CSVEGDRNSYNEQFF. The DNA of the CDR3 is TGCAGCGTTGAGGGGGACCGAAACTCCTACAATGAGCAGTTCTTC.